The T cell receptor (beta chain) under discussion was sequenced for a study of tumor-infiltrating lymphocytes in oesophageal squamous cell carcinoma. TCRdb recomputed calls from the PCR reads with MiXCR, one row per CDR3 protein. Of some 15,000 distinct CDR3 sequences listed, about 54% are singletons. CDR1 is SGHVS and CDR2 is FQNEAQ in the germline V gene. This CDR3 has 15 amino acids. Trimming removed 2 bases from V and 4 bases from J; junction bases left unmatched: 7. This TCR derives from a female donor with esophageal squamous cell carcinoma. Sequencing was done on a sample of esophageal tumor tissue. V usage is TRBV7-8 and J usage is TRBJ2-5, with 7 positions matching TRBD2. This CDR3 is CASSLWRELLETQYF. The CDR3 DNA reads as TGTGCCAGCAGCTTATGGCGGGAGTTGTTAGAGACCCAGTACTTC.